This T cell receptor (beta chain) was found in a study of CD8+CD57+ T cells in acquired aplastic anemia. The sequenced patients had an expansion of CD8+CD57+ cells seen by flow cytometry. This clonotype was counted many times. Per the germline V gene, CDR1 is SGHRS and CDR2 is YFSETQ. V dropped 1 base and J dropped 1 base, with 15 bases sitting between them. This CDR3 comprises 16 residues. The study profiled TCR beta VDJ and CDR3 using genomic DNA as template. TCRdb independently ran MiXCR on the reads; one entry per CDR3 protein. Here the sample spans about 160,000 distinct CDR3 sequences, over 40% being singletons.

This chain connects TRBV5-1 to TRBJ2-7, with no clear D. The sequence came from a human donor with aplastic anemia. The sample consisted of sorted CD4+, CD8+, or CD8+CD57+ T cells (not recorded which) from PBMCs. The CDR3 DNA reads TGCGCCAGCAGCTTGCTGCCAGACCCAATTTCCTACGAGCAGTACTTC. This gives the protein CASSLLPDPISYEQYF.